The rows below give T cell receptor beta chains drawn from one sample of a study of cytomegalovirus exposure and HLA in healthy donors. Clones were read by immunoSEQ multiplex PCR, and TCRdb kept only the in-frame ones, dropping some. This sample has 120,000 or so clones, with roughly 70% found just once. Sample: PBMCs. These receptors were taken from a man younger than 45 in good health and CMV-seronegative. CDR3s include the opening cysteine and the closing phenylalanine or tryptophan. Each record gives: V gene, D gene, clone size, J gene, CDR3 protein, CDR3 DNA. A D gene is named only where the DNA matches it firmly. A clone size is listed for some rows: how often the clone was seen (once, few, many), or a class if it is expanded.

V gene: TRBV5-1; D gene: NA; clone size: NA; J gene: TRBJ1-4; CDR3 protein: CASSLVGTSEEKLFF; CDR3 DNA: TGCGCCAGCAGCTTGGTCGGGACAAGTGAAGAAAAACTGTTTTTT
V gene: TRBV7-2; D gene: NA; clone size: NA; J gene: TRBJ2-3; CDR3 protein: CASSLAPTGTDTQYF; CDR3 DNA: TGTGCCAGCAGCTTAGCTCCGACAGGCACAGATACGCAGTATTTT
V gene: TRBV18; D gene: TRBD1; clone size: NA; J gene: TRBJ1-1; CDR3 protein: CASSPRPNRGMNTEAFF; CDR3 DNA: TGTGCCAGCTCACCACGGCCCAACAGGGGAATGAACACTGAAGCTTTCTTT
V gene: TRBV2; D gene: TRBD1; clone size: NA; J gene: TRBJ1-2; CDR3 protein: CASRWAAGGGYGYTF; CDR3 DNA: TGTGCCAGCAGGTGGGCGGCAGGGGGAGGCTATGGCTACACCTTC
V gene: TRBV20-1; D gene: NA; clone size: NA; J gene: TRBJ1-4; CDR3 protein: CSVGAEKLFF; CDR3 DNA: TGCAGTGTAGGGGCTGAAAAACTGTTTTTT
V gene: TRBV6-5; D gene: TRBD1; clone size: NA; J gene: TRBJ1-2; CDR3 protein: CASRETGGGGYTF; CDR3 DNA: TGTGCCAGCAGGGAAACAGGGGGGGGTGGCTACACCTTC
V gene: TRBV5-1; D gene: TRBD1; clone size: few; J gene: TRBJ2-5; CDR3 protein: CASSLSPGQNQETQYF; CDR3 DNA: TGCGCCAGCAGCTTGTCCCCGGGACAGAACCAAGAGACCCAGTACTTC
V gene: TRBV5-6; D gene: TRBD2; clone size: few; J gene: TRBJ2-3; CDR3 protein: CASSPKWRGTSTDTQYF; CDR3 DNA: TGTGCCAGCAGCCCGAAGTGGCGGGGGACCTCCACAGATACGCAGTATTTT
V gene: TRBV10-1; D gene: NA; clone size: NA; J gene: TRBJ2-2; CDR3 protein: CASSEGLGGSGELFF; CDR3 DNA: TGCGCCAGCAGTGAGGGCCTTGGGGGGTCCGGGGAGCTGTTTTTT
V gene: TRBV19; D gene: NA; clone size: NA; J gene: TRBJ1-1; CDR3 protein: CASSIGQNTEAFF; CDR3 DNA: TGTGCCAGTAGTATTGGCCAGAACACTGAAGCTTTCTTT
V gene: TRBV27; D gene: NA; clone size: NA; J gene: TRBJ2-5; CDR3 protein: CASSSEGETQYF; CDR3 DNA: TGTGCCAGCAGTTCCGAGGGAGAGACCCAGTACTTC
V gene: TRBV4-1; D gene: NA; clone size: NA; J gene: TRBJ1-1; CDR3 protein: CASSLRQGMNTEAFF; CDR3 DNA: TGCGCCAGCAGCCTCCGGCAGGGCATGAACACTGAAGCTTTCTTT
V gene: TRBV7-2; D gene: NA; clone size: NA; J gene: TRBJ2-2; CDR3 protein: CASSADSTNTGELFF; CDR3 DNA: TGTGCCAGCAGCGCCGACAGTACGAACACCGGGGAGCTGTTTTTT
V gene: TRBV7-9; D gene: TRBD2; clone size: NA; J gene: TRBJ2-7; CDR3 protein: CSSSLFLGGAYEQYF; CDR3 DNA: TGTTCCAGCAGCTTATTCCTCGGGGGGGCCTACGAGCAGTACTTC
V gene: TRBV19; D gene: TRBD1; clone size: NA; J gene: TRBJ2-2; CDR3 protein: CAIGGPTGVNTGELFF; CDR3 DNA: TGTGCTATAGGGGGCCCGACAGGGGTAAACACCGGGGAGCTGTTTTTT
V gene: TRBV19; D gene: TRBD2; clone size: NA; J gene: TRBJ2-7; CDR3 protein: CASTAPGGRYEQYF; CDR3 DNA: TGTGCCAGTACTGCGCCGGGGGGGAGATACGAGCAGTACTTC
V gene: TRBV7-9; D gene: NA; clone size: few; J gene: TRBJ1-3; CDR3 protein: CASSVTGSSGNTIYF; CDR3 DNA: TGTGCCAGCAGCGTTACAGGGAGTTCTGGAAACACCATATATTTT
V gene: TRBV10-3; D gene: NA; clone size: NA; J gene: TRBJ2-2; CDR3 protein: CAISRTVSTGELFF; CDR3 DNA: TGTGCCATCAGCCGGACAGTATCCACCGGGGAGCTGTTTTTT
V gene: TRBV11-2; D gene: NA; clone size: NA; J gene: TRBJ1-6; CDR3 protein: CASSLETDFSPLHF; CDR3 DNA: TGTGCCAGCAGCTTAGAGACTGATTTTTCACCCCTCCACTTT
V gene: TRBV28; D gene: TRBD2; clone size: NA; J gene: TRBJ2-1; CDR3 protein: CASSGLAGSSSYNEQFF; CDR3 DNA: TGTGCCAGCAGTGGACTAGCGGGGTCAAGCTCCTACAATGAGCAGTTCTTC
V gene: TRBV7-9; D gene: TRBD1; clone size: NA; J gene: TRBJ1-1; CDR3 protein: CASSLGQPNTEAFF; CDR3 DNA: TGTGCCAGCAGCCTGGGACAGCCGAACACTGAAGCTTTCTTT